This T cell receptor (beta chain) was recorded in a study of radiation and T cells in renal cell carcinoma. Points from the study as a whole: In blood, top tumor clones expanded by 2 weeks, shrinking by 4. Pretreatment tumor biopsies were lacking, so baseline clonotypes are unknown.

CDR3 length equals 13 residues. From germline, CDR1 is MNHEY and CDR2 SVGAGI. The trim removed 2 bases at V and 7 bases at J, leaving 4 bases unmatched. The protocol was immunoSEQ multiplex PCR, while the TCRdb copy is restricted to in-frame clones and leaves out a portion. The table includes more than 120,000 clones, 80% to 90% detected once. A remark on this clone: As yet, its antigen is unknown.

Time point given: blood 4 weeks post-SBRT, at nephrectomy. Regarding treatment: 15 Gy SBRT to primary tumor, nephrectomy 4 weeks later. Blood was sampled at baseline, 2 weeks and 4 weeks after SBRT. This renal cell carcinoma was of the clear cell type. The source material was blood, sampled from a patient whose treatment included radiotherapy and nephrectomy. The sequence came from a woman aged 45-59 years with renal cell carcinoma. J is TRBJ1-2 and V is TRBV6-5, with 7 bases fitting TRBD1. CDR3 region: CASSYGAGGGYTF. The CDR3 coding sequence is TGTGCCAGCAGTTACGGAGCAGGGGGTGGCTACACCTTC.